A single sample gave rise to the 18 T cell receptor beta chains below, sequenced in a study of cytomegalovirus exposure and HLA in healthy donors. A multiplex PCR was run with 60 Vbeta primers and 13 Jbeta primers. Measured with immunoSEQ multiplex PCR; TCRdb has only the in-frame clones, and not every one. The repertoire table contains 87,000 or so clones. The sample was PBMCs. The receptors were gathered from a man aged 45-60 years in good health and CMV-seropositive.

The genes are TRBV6-5 and TRBJ1-2, with D possibly matching TRBD1 (5 bases). V was clipped by 0 bases and J by 4 bases, with 12 bases between them. Looked up from germline, CDR1 is MNHEY and CDR2 is SVGAGI. This CDR3 spans 15 amino acids. The CDR3 region is CASSYSLGGAYGYTF. The CDR3 DNA follows: TGTGCCAGCAGTTACTCATTAGGCGGGGCCTATGGCTACACCTTC.

This chain links TRBV18 with TRBJ2-3, with unresolved D. Germline assignment: CDR1 KGHSH and CDR2 LQKENI. Trimming took off 4 bases at V and 4 bases at J, with 9 bases between the two ends. The CDR3 spans 13 residues. This CDR3 reads CASSLGFADTQYF. Written as DNA, the CDR3 is TGTGCCAGCTCACTCGGGTTTGCAGATACGCAGTATTTT.

The chain combines TRBV30 with TRBJ1-1, with D maybe TRBD1 (6 bases). CDR1 and CDR2 from the germline V gene are GTSNPN and SVGIG (reference sequence). The CDR3 totals 13 residues. V shed 4 bases and J shed 3 bases, with 12 bases lying between them. The CDR3 is CAWKSGAYTEAFF. The CDR3 DNA is TGTGCCTGGAAATCAGGGGCTTACACTGAAGCTTTCTTT.

This rearrangement joins TRBV5-1 to TRBJ1-2, with D perhaps matching TRBD1 (6 bases). The CDR3 contains 14 residues. Germline values: CDR1 SGHRS, CDR2 YFSETQ. Deletions cut 4 bases from V and 4 bases from J, with 14 bases between. CDR3 DNA: TGCGCCAGCAGCCCACAGACAGGAGGCTATGGCTACACCTTC. Its translation: CASSPQTGGYGYTF.

The chain is built from TRBV6-6 and TRBJ2-1, with 13 bases that match TRBD2. J gave up 6 bases and V 1 base, and 3 bases lay outside the gene matches. Germline values: CDR1 MNHNY, CDR2 SVGAGI (reference sequence). CDR3 length equals 16 residues. The CDR3 spells CASSYFGTSGINEQFF. As DNA, the CDR3 is TGTGCCAGCAGTTACTTCGGGACTAGCGGGATCAATGAGCAGTTCTTC.

V gene TRBV18 combines with J gene TRBJ1-2; D is undetermined. Trimming pared 4 bases from V and 3 bases from J, leaving 6 bases between. The CDR3 spans 12 residues. The germline CDR1 and CDR2 sequences are KGHSH and LQKENI. CDR3 amino acids: CASSLQDYGYTF. CDR3 nucleotide sequence: TGTGCCAGCTCACTTCAGGACTATGGCTACACCTTC.

The chain links TRBV29-1 to TRBJ1-2; TRBD1 matches 7 bases. The CDR3 is 13 amino acids. The ends lost 3 bases at V and 7 bases at J; junction bases unmatched: 8. Germline CDR1 reads SQVTM; CDR2 reads ANQGSEA. The chain's CDR3 is CSVDDRERAGYTF. In DNA form, the CDR3 reads TGCAGCGTTGATGACAGGGAACGGGCTGGCTACACCTTC.

The chain joins TRBV23-1 to TRBJ1-5; 8 bases line up with TRBD1. TRBV23-1 is placed among ORFs of uncertain function. The V segment lost 3 bases and the J segment 0 bases; nucleotides outside the gene matches: 10. The CDR3 spans 18 residues. CDR3 sequence: CASSHWGQAIFSNQPQHF. CDR3 sequence (DNA): TGCGCCAGCAGTCATTGGGGACAGGCCATCTTTAGCAATCAGCCCCAGCATTTT.

The chain employs TRBV6-5 and TRBJ2-3; 7 nucleotides agree with TRBD2. J was trimmed by 2 bases and V by 8 bases; bases with no gene match: 10. The germline V gene encodes CDR1 MNHEY and CDR2 SVGAGI. The length of the CDR3 is 15 residues. CDR3: CASSPASGNTDTQYF. In nucleotides, the CDR3 is TGTGCCAGCTCACCGGCTAGCGGAAACACAGATACGCAGTATTTT.

The chain employs TRBV5-1 and TRBJ2-6; D is unclear. From germline, CDR1 is SGHRS and CDR2 YFSETQ. This CDR3 contains 14 residues. Trimming stripped 2 bases from V and 0 bases from J, with 3 bases between. The CDR3 spells CASSFSSGANVLTF. DNA of the CDR3: TGCGCCAGCAGCTTCAGCTCTGGGGCCAACGTCCTGACTTTC.

Worth noting for this clone: One junction end disagrees with the germline gene, perhaps due to a read error. The chain combines TRBV7-7 with TRBJ2-2; D remains ambiguous. Germline CDR1 is SSHAT and CDR2 is FNYEAQ (reference sequence). This CDR3 comprises 13 residues. The CDR3 DNA reads TGTGCTAGCAGCTATCATCCGGCCGGGGAGCTGTTTTTT. This translates into CASSYHPAGELFF.

The chain employs TRBV6-1 and TRBJ2-7; 8 nucleotides agree with TRBD1. Trimming at V came to 8 bases and at J to 3 bases, leaving 9 bases not matched to a gene. This CDR3 has 14 amino acids. Germline CDR1 MNHNS, CDR2 SASEGT. CDR3 residues: CASAVLGQGYEQYF. DNA of the CDR3: TGTGCCAGCGCGGTTTTAGGACAGGGCTACGAGCAGTACTTC.

The chain is built from TRBV18 and TRBJ1-5; no reliable D call. With 2 bases removed from V and 3 bases from J, the gap between germline ends came to 14 bases. Per germline, CDR1 KGHSH and CDR2 LQKENI. The CDR3 runs 16 residues. The CDR3 reads CASSPREGTLNQPQHF. CDR3 in DNA: TGTGCCAGCTCACCAAGGGAGGGAACTCTCAATCAGCCCCAGCATTTT.

The V gene is TRBV29-1, the J gene TRBJ2-5; 7 bases map to TRBD2. Trimming at V came to 8 bases and at J to 1 base, leaving 4 bases not matched to a gene. There are 12 residues in the CDR3. CDR1 is SQVTM, CDR2 ANQGSEA, per germline. The chain's CDR3 is CSMGEGQETQYF. In DNA, the CDR3 is TGCAGCATGGGGGAGGGCCAAGAGACCCAGTACTTC.

The CDR3 DNA reads as TGTGCCAGCAGCAAAGGGGACAGGGGGCTTGGCTACACCTTC. Translated: CASSKGDRGLGYTF. The rearrangement joins TRBV9 to TRBJ1-2; 12 nucleotides agree with TRBD1. CDR1 is SGDLS, CDR2 YYNGEE, per germline. The CDR3 is made up of 14 amino acids. After removal of 4 bases from V and 7 bases from J, the junction contained 5 bases not matched to a gene. Looking up the rest from reference TRBV9 and TRBJ1-2 gives the full variable domain: DSGVTQTPKHLITATGQRVTLRCSPRSGDLSVYWYQQSLDQGLQFLIQYYNGEERAKGNILERFSAQQFPDLHSELNLSSLELGDSALYFCASSKGDRGLGYTFGSGTRLTVV.

The genes are TRBV19 and TRBJ1-1, with a tentative D call TRBD1 (5 bases). The germline CDR1 and CDR2 sequences are LNHDA and SQIVND (reference sequence). The CDR3 totals 15 residues. Between the trimmed V and J ends, which lost 7 bases and 1 base, there was a span of 16 bases. The CDR3 region is CASTPDTSWNTEAFF. The CDR3 DNA sequence: TGTGCCAGTACCCCGGACACTTCTTGGAACACTGAAGCTTTCTTT.

The genes are TRBV5-1 and TRBJ1-1; 7 bases are shared with TRBD1. Looked up from germline, CDR1 is SGHRS and CDR2 is YFSETQ. The length of the CDR3 is 13 residues. Germline trimming cut 1 base from V and 6 bases from J; bases unmatched to any gene: 3. The CDR3: CASSLYQGAEAFF. The CDR3 DNA sequence: TGCGCCAGCAGCTTGTACCAGGGGGCTGAAGCTTTCTTT.

CDR3 in DNA: TGTGCTAGTGGTTTGGTTCCCCCTAAGAACACTGAAGCTTTCTTT. It codes for CASGLVPPKNTEAFF. V and J are TRBV12-5 and TRBJ1-1; no firm D call. Per the germline V gene, CDR1 is LGHNT and CDR2 is FRNRAP. Deletions cut 0 bases from V and 1 base from J, with 9 bases between. The CDR3 totals 15 residues.